The T cell receptor beta chain under discussion was sequenced for a study of patients and donors after allogeneic stem cell transplantation. This CDR3 has 14 amino acids. The germline gives CDR1 DFQATT, CDR2 SNEGSKA (reference sequence). Germline trimming cut 5 bases from V and 5 bases from J; bases unmatched to any gene: 9. TCRdb analysed the RT-PCR reads with MiXCR anew, one entry per CDR3 protein. The data hold about 960,000 distinct CDR3 sequences, with roughly 18% observed a single time. The chain combines TRBV20-1 with TRBJ1-5, with TRBD1 matching 7 bases. This clonotype was sampled from a human donor who was either an allogeneic HSCT recipient or a stem cell or donor lymphocyte infusion donor (not recorded which). It is not recorded whose cells these are; they may come from a transplant donor. The sequenced sample was blood, either unsorted or a sorted T cell fraction (not recorded which). CDR3 amino acids: CSAGGQGGYQPQHF. The CDR3, as DNA: TGCAGTGCTGGAGGCCAGGGGGGGTATCAGCCCCAGCATTTT.